The clone carrying this TCR beta chain came up a few times. This sample stems from a study of blood T cell repertoires in COVID-19. Study details: Some COVID-19 samples were acute and others convalescent; all came from the United States, Italy and Spain.

The participants were between roughly 18 and 89 years old and came from about two dozen US areas. Assignments of participants to cohorts depended upon their own reported clinical history. The CDR3 is made up of 16 amino acids. CDR1 and CDR2 (germline): MDHEN, SYDVKM. The V end was cut by 6 bases, the J end by 0 bases, with 12 bases between. In the authors' workflow: The assay estimated nucleated cells by amplifying reference gene primers. Using immunoSEQ multiplex PCR, the repertoire was profiled, and TCRdb retains in-frame clones only, with some absent. For V, J and clone size, that table is used; D and trimming come from the DNA. Seen here are approximately 260,000 clones, approximately 83% observed once, and the top ten hold roughly 3.1%.

The TCR originated in a middle-aged woman with acute COVID-19. This chain links TRBV28 with TRBJ2-6; no clear D. Sequencing was carried out using PBMCs or T cells enriched from blood (not recorded which). CDR3 protein: CASSPSALSGANVLTF. The CDR3 bases are TGTGCCAGCAGCCCATCTGCGCTCTCTGGGGCCAACGTCCTGACTTTC.